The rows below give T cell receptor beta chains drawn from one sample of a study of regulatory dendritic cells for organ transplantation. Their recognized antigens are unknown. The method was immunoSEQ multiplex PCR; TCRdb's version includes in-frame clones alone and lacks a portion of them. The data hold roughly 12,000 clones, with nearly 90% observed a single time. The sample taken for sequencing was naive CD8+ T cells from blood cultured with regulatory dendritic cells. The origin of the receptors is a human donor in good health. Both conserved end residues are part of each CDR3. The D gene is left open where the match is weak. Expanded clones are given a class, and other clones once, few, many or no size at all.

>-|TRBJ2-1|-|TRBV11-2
TGTGCCAGCAGCTCGAGGTTGTTCAATGAGCAGTTCTTC
CASSSRLFNEQFF
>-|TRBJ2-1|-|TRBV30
TGTGCCTGGAGTGTACTCAGGGGTGCGAATGAGCAGTTCTTC
CAWSVLRGANEQFF
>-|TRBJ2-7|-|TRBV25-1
TGTGCCAGCAGCGCAGCCTACGAGCAGTACTTC
CASSAAYEQYF
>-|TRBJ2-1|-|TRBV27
TGTGCCAGCAGTCCCGCGGGAACCTCCTACAATGAGCAGTTCTTC
CASSPAGTSYNEQFF
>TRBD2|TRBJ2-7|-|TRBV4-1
TGCGCCAGCAGCCAAGAAATTTTTGGGAGGGTGTCCTACGAGCAGTACTTC
CASSQEIFGRVSYEQYF
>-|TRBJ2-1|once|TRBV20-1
TGCAGTGCTAGTACTATCTATGAGCAGTTCTTC
CSASTIYEQFF
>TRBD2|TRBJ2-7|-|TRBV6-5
TGTGCCAGCAGCCTAGCGGGAGCCTCTACCTACGAGCAGTACTTC
CASSLAGASTYEQYF
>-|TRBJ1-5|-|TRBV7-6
TGTGCCAGCAGCTTACAGCTCGGATTCAATCAGCCCCAGCATTTT
CASSLQLGFNQPQHF
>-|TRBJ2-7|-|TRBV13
TGTGCCAGCAGCTTAGGGCGTTCCCTGGAGCAGTACTTC
CASSLGRSLEQYF
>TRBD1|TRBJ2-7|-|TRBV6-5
TGTGCCAGCAGTCCCGGGACAGGGTTCTACGAGCAGTACTTC
CASSPGTGFYEQYF
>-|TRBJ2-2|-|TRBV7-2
TGTGCCAGCAGCTTATTGGAGGCCGGGGAGCTGTTTTTT
CASSLLEAGELFF
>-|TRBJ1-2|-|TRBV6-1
TGTGCCAGCAGTGGTCCGGGGGCCCCTAACTATGGCTACACCTTC
CASSGPGAPNYGYTF
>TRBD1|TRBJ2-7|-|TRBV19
TGTGCCAGTAGTTTCGGGACAGGGGCCTACGAGCAGTACTTC
CASSFGTGAYEQYF
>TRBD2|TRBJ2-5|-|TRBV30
TGTGCCTGGAGTAGTGGGACTAGCGGACTAGAGACCCAGTACTTC
CAWSSGTSGLETQYF
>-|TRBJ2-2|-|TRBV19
TGTGCCAGTAGTATATTAGTCCGGGGGGAGCTGTTTTTT
CASSILVRGELFF
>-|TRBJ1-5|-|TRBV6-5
TGTGCCAGCAGTCCGGACATGCCTAGCAATCAGCCCCAGCATTTT
CASSPDMPSNQPQHF
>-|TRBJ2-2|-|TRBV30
TGTGCCTGGAGTGCGCTAGCGCCCGGGGAGCTGTTTTTT
CAWSALAPGELFF
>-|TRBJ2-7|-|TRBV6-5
TGTGCCACCAGATGGGGGGCGTACGAGCAGTACTTC
CATRWGAYEQYF
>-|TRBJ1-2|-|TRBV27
TGTGCCAGCAGTTCCGGACACCTCTATGGCTACACCTTC
CASSSGHLYGYTF
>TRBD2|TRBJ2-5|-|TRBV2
TGTGCCAGCAGGGCGACTAGCGGGGGGCCGCCGGGGCGGACCCAGTACTTC
CASRATSGGPPGRTQYF
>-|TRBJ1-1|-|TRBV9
TGTGCCAGCAGCGGCAGGGTTGGGGGCACTGAAGCTTTCTTT
CASSGRVGGTEAFF
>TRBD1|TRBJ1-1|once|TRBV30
TGTGCCTGGAGTGTTGCAGGGGGGACTGAAGCTTTCTTT
CAWSVAGGTEAFF
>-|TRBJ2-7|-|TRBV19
TGTGCCAGTAGCCTCATCAGGGACTCCTACGAGCAGTACTTC
CASSLIRDSYEQYF
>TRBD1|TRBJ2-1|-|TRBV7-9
TGTGCCAGCAGCTTAGGGACAGGGAATGAGCAGTTCTTC
CASSLGTGNEQFF
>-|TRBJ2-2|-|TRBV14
TGTGCCAGCAGCCTTGTCGGGAATTCAGAGCTGTTTTTT
CASSLVGNSELFF
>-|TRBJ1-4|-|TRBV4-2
TGTGCCAGCAGCCACCTTGGGGCCCTTAATGAAAAACTGTTTTTT
CASSHLGALNEKLFF
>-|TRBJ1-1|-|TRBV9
TGTGCCAGCAGCGTGGCGGAGGTTAACACTGAAGCTTTCTTT
CASSVAEVNTEAFF
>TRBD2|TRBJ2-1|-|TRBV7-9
TGTGCCAGCAGCAGCCTGATAGCGGGGGGCCTAAACAATGAGCAGTTCTTC
CASSSLIAGGLNNEQFF
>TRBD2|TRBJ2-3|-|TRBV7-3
TGTGCCAGCAGCTTAACTAGCGGGGGACCAACCGGCACAGATACGCAGTATTTT
CASSLTSGGPTGTDTQYF
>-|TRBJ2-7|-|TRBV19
TGTGCCAGTAGTACGATGGGTATCCCAATCTACGAGCAGTACTTC
CASSTMGIPIYEQYF
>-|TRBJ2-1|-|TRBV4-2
TGTGCCAGCAGCTTGGTGGCAGACAATGAGCAGTTCTTC
CASSLVADNEQFF